This record covers a single TCR beta chain. Its antigen is currently unknown. A much larger clone is a single base away; this may be a read error. The entry originates in a study of tumor-infiltrating lymphocytes in primary liver carcinoma. General study results and limits: Tumor tissue displayed a significantly greater top-250-clone fraction than blood (p = 0.039).

Deletions cut 0 bases from V and 3 bases from J, with 9 bases between. CDR3 length: 14 amino acids. The V gene's germline CDR1 is ENHRY and CDR2 SYGVKD. The input was about 500 ng total RNA; TCR beta cDNA was made from it with a constant-region primer. Slightly modified ARM-PCR, run as three nested multiplex PCR rounds, produced the TCR beta libraries. The first two PCR rounds used TRBV1-TRBV30 forward primers with a C-beta reverse primer, around 10 cycles each. TCRdb recomputed calls from the multiplex PCR reads with MiXCR, one row per CDR3 protein. Of approximately 330,000 distinct CDR3 sequences detected, less than 70% appear once; the ten largest clones hold about 6%. Germline DNA was also extracted, and blood RNA was taken from unsorted whole blood. None of the patients had received treatment, and all had chronic HBV infection. Prior to the surgical procedure, roughly 4.3 milliliters of peripheral blood were collected.

Sequenced material: peripheral blood. The sequence derives from a man aged 35-49 years with primary liver carcinoma and hepatitis B virus infection. V usage is TRBV10-3 and J usage is TRBJ2-7, with D tentatively TRBD1 (6 bases). The CDR3 loop reads CAISESHRVYEQYF. CDR3 bases: TGTGCCATCAGTGAGTCACACAGGGTCTACGAGCAGTACTTC.